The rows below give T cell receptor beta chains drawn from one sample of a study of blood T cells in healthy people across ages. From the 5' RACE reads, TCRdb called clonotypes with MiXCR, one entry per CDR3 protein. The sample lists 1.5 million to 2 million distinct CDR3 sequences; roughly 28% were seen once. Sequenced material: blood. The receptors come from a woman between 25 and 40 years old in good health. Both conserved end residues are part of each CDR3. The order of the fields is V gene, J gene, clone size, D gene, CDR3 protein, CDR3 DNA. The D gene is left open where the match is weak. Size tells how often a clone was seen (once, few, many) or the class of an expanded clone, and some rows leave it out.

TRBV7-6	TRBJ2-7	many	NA	CASSLAVTRRGEQYF	TGTGCCAGCAGCTTAGCGGTAACAAGGAGAGGCGAGCAGTACTTC
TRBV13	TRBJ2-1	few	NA	CASSLSGSSVREQFF	TGTGCCAGCAGCTTATCCGGATCTAGCGTCAGGGAGCAGTTCTTC
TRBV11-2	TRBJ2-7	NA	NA	CASSAPGLPYEQYF	TGTGCCAGCAGCGCCCCGGGGCTACCCTACGAGCAGTACTTC
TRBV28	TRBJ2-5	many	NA	CASSFDRETQYF	TGTGCCAGCAGTTTCGACAGGGAGACCCAGTACTTC
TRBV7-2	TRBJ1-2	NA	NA	CASSPEYRIGYTF	TGTGCCAGCAGCCCAGAATACAGGATTGGCTACACCTTC
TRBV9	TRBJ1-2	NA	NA	CASSVGPDANFGYTF	TGTGCCAGCAGCGTAGGCCCAGACGCAAACTTTGGCTACACCTTC
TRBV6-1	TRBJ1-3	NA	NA	CASSEDRAASGNTIYF	TGTGCCAGCAGTGAGGATAGGGCTGCCTCTGGAAACACCATATATTTT
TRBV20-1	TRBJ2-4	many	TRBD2	CSASPSGLSDIQYF	TGCAGTGCTAGCCCTAGCGGGTTATCGGACATTCAGTACTTC
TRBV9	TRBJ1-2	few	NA	CASGGALYGYTF	TGTGCCAGCGGAGGTGCCCTCTATGGCTACACCTTC
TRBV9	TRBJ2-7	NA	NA	CASSVEGRAGYEQYF	TGTGCCAGCAGCGTAGAAGGTCGGGCTGGGTACGAGCAGTACTTC
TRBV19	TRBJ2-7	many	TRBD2	CASSMGGDFPEQYF	TGTGCCAGTAGTATGGGGGGGGACTTTCCCGAGCAGTACTTC
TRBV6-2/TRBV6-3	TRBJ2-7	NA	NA	CASSSPGEVADEQYF	TGTGCCAGCAGTTCCCCTGGAGAGGTAGCGGACGAGCAGTACTTC
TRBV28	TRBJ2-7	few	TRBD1	CASSTGTGFYEQYF	TGTGCCAGCAGCACCGGGACAGGGTTCTACGAGCAGTACTTC
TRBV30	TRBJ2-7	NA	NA	CAWSSSPNGEQYF	TGTGCCTGGAGTTCTAGTCCGAACGGCGAGCAGTACTTC
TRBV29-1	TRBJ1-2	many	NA	CSVEDAPRGYTF	TGCAGCGTTGAAGATGCCCCCCGAGGCTACACCTTC
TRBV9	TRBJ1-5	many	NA	CASSVSRASGPQHF	TGTGCCAGCAGCGTCAGTAGGGCGTCAGGGCCCCAGCATTTT
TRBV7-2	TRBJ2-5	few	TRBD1	CASSLAQGLQETQYF	TGTGCCAGCAGCTTAGCACAGGGGCTCCAAGAGACCCAGTACTTC
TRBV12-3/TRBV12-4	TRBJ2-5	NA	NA	CASRGRDQETQYF	TGTGCCAGCAGAGGACGGGATCAAGAGACCCAGTACTTC
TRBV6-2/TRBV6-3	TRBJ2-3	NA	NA	CASSLSHRCTDTQYF	TGTGCCAGCAGTCTTTCGCATAGATGCACAGATACGCAGTATTTT
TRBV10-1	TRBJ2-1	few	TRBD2	CASRPERRRESSYNEQFF	TGCGCCAGCCGACCAGAGCGGAGGCGGGAGAGCTCCTACAATGAGCAGTTCTTC
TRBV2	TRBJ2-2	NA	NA	CASMRHLNTGELFF	TGTGCCAGCATGAGGCACTTGAACACCGGGGAGCTGTTTTTT
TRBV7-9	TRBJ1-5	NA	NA	CASSLGPTQPQHF	TGTGCCAGCAGCTTAGGCCCTACTCAGCCCCAGCATTTT
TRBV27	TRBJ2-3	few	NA	CASSIGVADTQYF	TGTGCCAGCAGTATAGGGGTTGCTGATACGCAGTATTTT
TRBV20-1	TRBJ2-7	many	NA	CSAKGQRTYEQYF	TGCAGTGCTAAGGGACAACGGACCTACGAGCAGTACTTC
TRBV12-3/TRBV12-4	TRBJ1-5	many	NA	CASSPSTQPQHF	TGTGCCAGCAGTCCTTCTACCCAGCCCCAGCATTTT
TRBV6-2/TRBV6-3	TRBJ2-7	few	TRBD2	CATATTILTSGYPYEQYF	TGTGCCACCGCTACGACCATTCTTACTAGCGGCTATCCCTACGAGCAGTACTTC
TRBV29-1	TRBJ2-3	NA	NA	CSIKDGTWTDTQYF	TGCAGCATAAAGGACGGAACGTGGACAGATACGCAGTATTTT
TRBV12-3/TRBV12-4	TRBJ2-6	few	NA	CASSLRGSGANVRTF	TGTGCCAGCAGTTTACGGGGCTCTGGGGCCAACGTCCGGACTTTC
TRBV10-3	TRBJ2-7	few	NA	CAISDFGSEQYF	TGTGCCATCAGTGACTTCGGTTCCGAGCAGTACTTC
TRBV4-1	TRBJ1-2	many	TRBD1	CASSRPGQGAHGYTF	TGCGCCAGCAGCCGACCGGGACAGGGGGCACATGGCTACACCTTC
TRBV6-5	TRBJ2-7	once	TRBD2	CASSHKWTSGKTYNEQYF	TGTGCCAGCAGTCATAAATGGACTAGCGGGAAAACCTACAATGAGCAGTACTTC
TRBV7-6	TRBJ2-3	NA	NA	CASSLPSFETSTDTQYF	TGTGCCAGCAGCTTACCCTCCTTCGAGACTAGCACAGATACGCAGTATTTT
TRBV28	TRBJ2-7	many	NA	CASTRDISYEQYF	TGTGCCAGCACCCGGGACATCTCCTACGAGCAGTACTTC
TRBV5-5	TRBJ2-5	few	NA	CASSFEGTAPRTQYF	TGTGCCAGCAGCTTCGAAGGGACGGCGCCAAGGACCCAGTACTTC
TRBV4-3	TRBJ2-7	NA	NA	CASSQEKWYEQYF	TGCGCCAGCAGCCAGGAAAAGTGGTACGAGCAGTACTTC
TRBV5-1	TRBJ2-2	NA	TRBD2	CASSLGPSGGGNTGELFF	TGCGCCAGCAGCTTGGGTCCTAGCGGGGGCGGTAACACCGGGGAGCTGTTTTTT
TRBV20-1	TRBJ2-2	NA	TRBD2	CSARLAGGLNTGELFF	TGCAGTGCTAGACTAGCGGGGGGCTTGAACACCGGGGAGCTGTTTTTT
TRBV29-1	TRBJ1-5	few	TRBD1	CSVASGTGNTPQHF	TGCAGCGTTGCGTCAGGGACAGGGAATACGCCCCAGCATTTT
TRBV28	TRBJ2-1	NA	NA	CASSLFPGDSYNEQFF	TGTGCCAGCAGTTTATTCCCAGGGGATTCCTACAATGAGCAGTTCTTC
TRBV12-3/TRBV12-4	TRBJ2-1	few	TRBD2	CASSPSSGVEQFF	TGTGCCAGCAGTCCATCGAGCGGGGTGGAGCAGTTCTTC